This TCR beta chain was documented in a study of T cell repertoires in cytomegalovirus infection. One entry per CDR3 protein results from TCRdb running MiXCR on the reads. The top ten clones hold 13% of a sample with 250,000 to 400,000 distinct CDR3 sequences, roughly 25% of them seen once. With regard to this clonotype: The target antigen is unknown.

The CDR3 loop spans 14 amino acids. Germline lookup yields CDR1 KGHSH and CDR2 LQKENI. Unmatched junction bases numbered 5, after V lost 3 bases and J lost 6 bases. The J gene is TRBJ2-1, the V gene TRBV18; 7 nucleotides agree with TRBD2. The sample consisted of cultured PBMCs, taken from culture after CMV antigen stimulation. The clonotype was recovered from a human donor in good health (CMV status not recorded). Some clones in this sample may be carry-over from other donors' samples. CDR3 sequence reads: CASSPRSSGNEQFF. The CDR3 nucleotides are TGTGCCAGCTCACCCCGGTCTAGCGGCAATGAGCAGTTCTTC. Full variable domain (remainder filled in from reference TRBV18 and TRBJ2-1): NAGVMQNPRHLVRRRGQEARLRCSPMKGHSHVYWYRQLPEEGLKFMVYLQKENIIDESGMPKERFSAEFPKEGPSILRIQQVVRGDSAAYFCASSPRSSGNEQFFGPGTRLTVL.